This is a list of T cell receptor beta chains from one sample in a study of blood T cell repertoires in COVID-19. The protocol was immunoSEQ multiplex PCR, while the TCRdb copy is restricted to in-frame clones and leaves out a portion. The sample lists about 190,000 clones; around 80% were seen once. The specimen sequenced was peripheral blood. The origin of the receptors is a woman in her 50s with acute or convalescent COVID-19. Both conserved end residues are part of each CDR3. D genes are given only for firm matches.

TRBD1 TRBV19 CASSIDVTGGAFF
TRBD2 TRBV6-4 CASSSRGGGTDTQYF
NA TRBV18 CASSRRDSPYEQYF
NA TRBV6-6 CASSYGPNDQPQHF
TRBD1 TRBV28 CASTIGTGDYNEQFF
NA TRBV27 CASSPRVPNYGYTF
NA TRBV11-2 CASSRQPGSGYEQYF
TRBD2 TRBV7-8 CASSLELAGAPNTGELFF
NA TRBV19 CASSMTALMNTEAFF
NA TRBV28 CASSSSEEPQHF
NA TRBV7-2 CASSLIRGGQPQHF
NA TRBV9 CASSPGIGYEQYF
NA TRBV13 CASSLAGANEKLFF
NA TRBV30 CAWSGKGLHNQPQHF
NA TRBV5-1 CASSLDGYKAFF
NA TRBV7-2 CASSTRTVGDGYTF
TRBD2 TRBV28 CASKLRAGPTGELFF
NA TRBV11-2 CASSLLGAPGYTF
NA TRBV4-2 CASSQDDRGAELMYEQYF
NA TRBV19 CASSIWTRAFF
NA TRBV19 CASTFRGGPTEAFF
TRBD2 TRBV27 CASSPRTSGNEQFF
TRBD1 TRBV12-5 CASGPETGATNEQFF
TRBD2 TRBV24-1 CATAPHLGLRNEQFF
NA TRBV19 CASSISGGPSYEQYF
TRBD2 TRBV4-3 CASSQEYSGAREQYF
TRBD1 TRBV28 CASRNIPGQGSSYEQYF
NA TRBV7-2 CASSLIQSSYNEQFF
TRBD1 TRBV19 CASSIDGQGARVVTDTQYF
NA TRBV2 CASSLPTGNYGYTF
NA TRBV24-1 CATSDPSQGPSNQPQHF
TRBD1 TRBV18 CASSPGGQGGRPQHF
TRBD2 TRBV18 CASSPLAGTPSSYEQYF
TRBD1 TRBV4-1 CASSLSGTGREKLFF
NA TRBV5-4 CASSSPRGGWGTDTQYF
NA TRBV11-2 CASSFGGNTEAFF
NA TRBV7-2 CASSLHPQGFGTDTQYF
NA TRBV5-4 CASREGAYTGELFF
TRBD1 TRBV24-1 CATSLTGAPSSGANVLTF
TRBD2 TRBV28 CATLTSGSTDTQYF
TRBD2 TRBV2 CATLGRSGDNSYEQYF
NA TRBV15 CATSRDRGSYNEQFF
NA TRBV19 CASSRGTAYNEQFF
NA TRBV5-1 CASSLAPGFKVENTEAFF
NA TRBV11-2 CASSLVPVNYGYTF
NA TRBV5-5 CASSLLDLRGFETQYF
TRBD2 TRBV5-6 CASSLDPTSGGANEQFF
NA TRBV24-1 CATSDLKQGTYEQYF
NA TRBV20-1 CSASRQDYEQYF
NA TRBV7-8 CASSFGALDSNQPQHF
NA TRBV5-4 CASSPTPGESSPLHF
TRBD1 TRBV14 CASSVTGGRRNIQYF
NA TRBV7-9 CASSLALGSSGNTIYF
NA TRBV30 CAWSEAGRGYTF
TRBD1 TRBV24-1 CATSDLGTGGDTQYF
TRBD1 TRBV19 CASSMGQIYGYTF
NA TRBV9 CASSIRTETNYGYTF
NA TRBV7-2 CASSFLGSAYNEQFF
TRBD2 TRBV6-2/TRBV6-3 CASSSRGSSYNEQFF